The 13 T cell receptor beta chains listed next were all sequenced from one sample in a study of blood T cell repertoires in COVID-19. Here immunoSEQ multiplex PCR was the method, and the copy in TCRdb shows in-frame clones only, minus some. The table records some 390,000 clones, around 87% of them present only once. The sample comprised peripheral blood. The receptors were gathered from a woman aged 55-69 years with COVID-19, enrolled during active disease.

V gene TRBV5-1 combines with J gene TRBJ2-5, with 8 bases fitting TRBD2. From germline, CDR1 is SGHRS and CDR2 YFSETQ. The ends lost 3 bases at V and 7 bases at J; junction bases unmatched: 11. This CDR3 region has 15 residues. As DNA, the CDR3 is TGCGCCAGCAGCTACCGGGGACTAGGTTTTGGGACCCAGTACTTC. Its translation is CASSYRGLGFGTQYF.

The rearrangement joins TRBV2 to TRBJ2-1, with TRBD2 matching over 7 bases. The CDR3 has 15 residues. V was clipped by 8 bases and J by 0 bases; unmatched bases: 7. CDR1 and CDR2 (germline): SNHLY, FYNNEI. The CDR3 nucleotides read TGTGCCAGCGCGGGAGCCGGCAGCTCCTACAATGAGCAGTTCTTC. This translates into CASAGAGSSYNEQFF.

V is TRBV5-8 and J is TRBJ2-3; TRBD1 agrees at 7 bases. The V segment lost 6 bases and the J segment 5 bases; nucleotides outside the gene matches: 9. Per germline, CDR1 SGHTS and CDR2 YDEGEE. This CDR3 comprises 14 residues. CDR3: CASTPDRVGDTQYF. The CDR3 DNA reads TGTGCCAGCACCCCAGACAGGGTTGGAGATACGCAGTATTTT.

Here the CDR3 reads CAWSVQGVGAFF. The CDR3 bases are TGTGCCTGGAGCGTTCAGGGGGTTGGGGCTTTCTTT. The chain couples TRBV30 to TRBJ1-1, with 7 bases lining up with TRBD1. The CDR3 runs 12 residues. The J segment lost 11 bases and the V segment lost 3 bases, leaving 9 bases of the junction unmatched. Germline V gene data show CDR1 as GTSNPN and CDR2 as SVGIG (reference sequence).

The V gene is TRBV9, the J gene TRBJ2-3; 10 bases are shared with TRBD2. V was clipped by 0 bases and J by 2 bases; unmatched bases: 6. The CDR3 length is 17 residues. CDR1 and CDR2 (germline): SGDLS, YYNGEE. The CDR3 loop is CASSVGPSGGPTDTQYF. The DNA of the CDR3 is TGTGCCAGCAGCGTAGGACCTAGCGGGGGACCCACAGATACGCAGTATTTT.

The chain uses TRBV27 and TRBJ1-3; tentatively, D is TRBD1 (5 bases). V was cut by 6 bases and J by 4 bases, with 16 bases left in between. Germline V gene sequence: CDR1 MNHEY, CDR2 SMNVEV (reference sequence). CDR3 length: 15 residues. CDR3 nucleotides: TGTGCCAGCAGCTCCTGGGGGGAGAAGGGAAACACCATATATTTT. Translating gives CASSSWGEKGNTIYF.

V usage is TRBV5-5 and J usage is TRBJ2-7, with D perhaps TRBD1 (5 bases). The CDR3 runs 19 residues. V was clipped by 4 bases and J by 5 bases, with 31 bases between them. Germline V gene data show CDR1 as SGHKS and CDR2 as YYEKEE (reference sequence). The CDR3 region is CASSPVVVGQGLRANEQYF. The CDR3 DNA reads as TGTGCCAGCAGCCCTGTAGTAGTTGGGCAGGGCCTTAGGGCTAACGAGCAGTACTTC.

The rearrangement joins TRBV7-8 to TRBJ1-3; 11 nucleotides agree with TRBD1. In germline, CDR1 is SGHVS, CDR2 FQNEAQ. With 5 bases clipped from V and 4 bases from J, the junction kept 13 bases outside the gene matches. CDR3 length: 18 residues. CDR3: CASSPGTGGALPGNTIYF. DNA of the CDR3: TGTGCCAGCAGCCCCGGGACAGGGGGGGCTCTTCCCGGAAACACCATATATTTT.

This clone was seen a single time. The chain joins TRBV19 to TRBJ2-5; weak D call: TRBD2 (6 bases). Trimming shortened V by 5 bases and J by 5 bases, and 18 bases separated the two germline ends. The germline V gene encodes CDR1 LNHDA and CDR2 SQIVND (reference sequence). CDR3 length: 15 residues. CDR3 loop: CASSPGTAPLETQYF. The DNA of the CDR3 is TGTGCCAGTAGTCCGGGGACTGCACCGCTGGAGACCCAGTACTTC.

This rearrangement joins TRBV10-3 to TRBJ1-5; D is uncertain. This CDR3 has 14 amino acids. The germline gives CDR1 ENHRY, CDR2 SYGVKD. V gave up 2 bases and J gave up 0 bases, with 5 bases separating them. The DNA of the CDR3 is TGTGCCATCAGTGAGGAGTATAGCAATCAGCCCCAGCATTTT. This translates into CAISEEYSNQPQHF.

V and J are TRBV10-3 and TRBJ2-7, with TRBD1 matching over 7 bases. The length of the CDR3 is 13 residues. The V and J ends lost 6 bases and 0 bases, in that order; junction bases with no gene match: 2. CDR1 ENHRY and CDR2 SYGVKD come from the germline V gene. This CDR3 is CAIRDRSSYEQYF. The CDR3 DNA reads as TGTGCCATCAGGGACAGGAGCTCCTACGAGCAGTACTTC.

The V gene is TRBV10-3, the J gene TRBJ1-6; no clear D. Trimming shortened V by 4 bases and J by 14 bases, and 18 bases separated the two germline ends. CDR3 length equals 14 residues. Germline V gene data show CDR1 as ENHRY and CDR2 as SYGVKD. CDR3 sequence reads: CAISVGLRGSTLHF. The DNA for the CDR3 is TGTGCCATCAGTGTAGGTCTCCGCGGTTCGACCCTCCACTTT.

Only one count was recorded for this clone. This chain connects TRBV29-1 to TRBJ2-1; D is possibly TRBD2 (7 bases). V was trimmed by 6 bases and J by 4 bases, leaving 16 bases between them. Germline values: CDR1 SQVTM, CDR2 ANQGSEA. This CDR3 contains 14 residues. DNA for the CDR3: TGCAGCGTGGGCGGGGCGGGGGCTTACAATGAGCAGTTCTTC. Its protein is CSVGGAGAYNEQFF.